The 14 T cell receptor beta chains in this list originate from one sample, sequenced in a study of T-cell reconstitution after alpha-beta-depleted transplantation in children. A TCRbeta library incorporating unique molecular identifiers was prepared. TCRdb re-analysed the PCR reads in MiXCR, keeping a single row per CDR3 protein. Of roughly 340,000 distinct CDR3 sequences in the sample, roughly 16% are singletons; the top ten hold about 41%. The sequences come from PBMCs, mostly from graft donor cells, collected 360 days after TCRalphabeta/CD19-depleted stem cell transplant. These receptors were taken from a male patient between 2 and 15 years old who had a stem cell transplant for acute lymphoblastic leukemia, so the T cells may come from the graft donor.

The CDR3 coding sequence is TGTGCCAGCAGTTTCCCCCGCAGGGAGACCCAGTACTTC. Its translation: CASSFPRRETQYF. The genes are TRBV12-3 or TRBV12-4 and TRBJ2-5; D unclear. Trimming removed 3 bases from V and 5 bases from J, with 10 bases in between. The CDR3 length is 13 residues.

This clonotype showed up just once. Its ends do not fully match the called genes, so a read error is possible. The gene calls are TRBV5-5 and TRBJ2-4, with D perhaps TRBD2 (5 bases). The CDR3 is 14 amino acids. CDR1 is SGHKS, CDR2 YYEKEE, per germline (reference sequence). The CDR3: CTSSFRGGGNIQYF. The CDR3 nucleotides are TGTACCAGCAGCTTCCGAGGAGGTGGGAACATTCAGTACTTC.

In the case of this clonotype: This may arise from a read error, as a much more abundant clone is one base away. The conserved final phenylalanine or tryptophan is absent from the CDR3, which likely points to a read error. Here the CDR3 reads CASSLGLNEQFY. Here the CDR3 DNA reads TGTGCCAGCAGCTTAGGCCTGAATGAGCAGTTCTAC. The rearrangement links TRBV13 to TRBJ2-1; D unresolved. The germline gives CDR1 PRHDT, CDR2 FYEKMQ (reference sequence). The CDR3 totals 12 residues. V gave up 0 bases and J gave up 7 bases, with 4 bases separating them.

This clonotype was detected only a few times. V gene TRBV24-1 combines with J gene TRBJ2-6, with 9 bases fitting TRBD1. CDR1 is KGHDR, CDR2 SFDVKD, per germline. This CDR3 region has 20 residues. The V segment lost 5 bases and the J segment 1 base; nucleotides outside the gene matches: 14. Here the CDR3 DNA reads TGTGCCACCAGTGGTTCCGAAAAGGGACAGGGCTTATCTGGGGCCAACGTCCTGACTTTC. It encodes CATSGSEKGQGLSGANVLTF.

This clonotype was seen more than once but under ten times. CDR3: CSVAPPLPSGYSYNEQFF. The CDR3 DNA sequence: TGCAGCGTTGCCCCTCCCCTGCCTAGCGGATACTCCTACAATGAGCAGTTCTTC. The V call is TRBV29-1, the J call TRBJ2-1, with 7 bases lining up with TRBD2. CDR1 is SQVTM, CDR2 ANQGSEA, per germline. The CDR3 extends over 18 amino acids. After removal of 4 bases from V and 0 bases from J, the junction contained 15 bases not matched to a gene.

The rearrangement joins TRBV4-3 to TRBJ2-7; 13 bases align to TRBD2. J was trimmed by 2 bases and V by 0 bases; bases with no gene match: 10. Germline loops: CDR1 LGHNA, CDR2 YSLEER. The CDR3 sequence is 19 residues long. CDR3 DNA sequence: TGCGCCAGCAGCCAAGATTCCTCTAGCGGACTAGCGGGAGCCTACGAGCAGTACTTC. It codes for CASSQDSSSGLAGAYEQYF.

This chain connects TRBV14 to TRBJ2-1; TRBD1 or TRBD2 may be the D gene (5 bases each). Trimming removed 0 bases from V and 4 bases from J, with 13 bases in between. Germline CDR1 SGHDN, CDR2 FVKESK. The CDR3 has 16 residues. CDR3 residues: CASSQDVGAGYNEQFF. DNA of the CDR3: TGTGCCAGCAGCCAAGATGTCGGGGCTGGTTACAATGAGCAGTTCTTC.

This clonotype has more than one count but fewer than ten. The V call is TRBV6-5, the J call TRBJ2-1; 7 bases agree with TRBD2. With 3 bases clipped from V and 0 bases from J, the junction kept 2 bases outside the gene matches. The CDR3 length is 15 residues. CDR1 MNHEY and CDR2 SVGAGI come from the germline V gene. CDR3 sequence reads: CASSYASGSYNEQFF. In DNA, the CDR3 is TGTGCCAGCAGTTATGCTAGCGGCTCCTACAATGAGCAGTTCTTC.

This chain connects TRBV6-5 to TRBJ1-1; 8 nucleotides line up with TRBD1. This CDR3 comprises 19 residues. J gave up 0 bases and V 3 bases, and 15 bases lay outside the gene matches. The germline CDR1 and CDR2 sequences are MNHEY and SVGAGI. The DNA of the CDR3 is TGTGCCAGCAGTTATTCCTCCGGGACAGGACGTTTCATGAACACTGAAGCTTTCTTT. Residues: CASSYSSGTGRFMNTEAFF.

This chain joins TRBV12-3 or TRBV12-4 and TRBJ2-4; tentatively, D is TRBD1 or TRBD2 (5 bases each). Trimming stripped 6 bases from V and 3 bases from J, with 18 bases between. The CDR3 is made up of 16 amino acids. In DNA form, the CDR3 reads TGTGCCAGCAGCAGGACTGCTCTTGGGGGCAAAAACATTCAGTACTTC. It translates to CASSRTALGGKNIQYF.

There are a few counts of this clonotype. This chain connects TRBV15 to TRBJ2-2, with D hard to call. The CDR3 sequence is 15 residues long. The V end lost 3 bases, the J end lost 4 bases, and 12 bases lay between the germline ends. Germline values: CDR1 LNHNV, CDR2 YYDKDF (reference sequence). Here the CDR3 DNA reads TGTGCCACCAGCAGGTCCCGGGTCGGCACCGGGGAGCTGTTTTTT. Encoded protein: CATSRSRVGTGELFF.

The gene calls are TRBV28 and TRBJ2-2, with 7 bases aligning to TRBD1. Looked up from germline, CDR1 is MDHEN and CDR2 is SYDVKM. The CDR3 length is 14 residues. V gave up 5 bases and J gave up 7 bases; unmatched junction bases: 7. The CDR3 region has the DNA TGTGCCAGCAGTCCGACAGGGTTGATCGGGGAGCTGTTTTTT. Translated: CASSPTGLIGELFF.

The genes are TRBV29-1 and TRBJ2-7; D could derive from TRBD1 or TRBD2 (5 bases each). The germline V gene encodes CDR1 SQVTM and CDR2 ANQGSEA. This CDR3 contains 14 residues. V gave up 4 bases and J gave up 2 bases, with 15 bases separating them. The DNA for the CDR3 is TGCAGCGTTGTTGGGACGCGCTCCCCCTACGAGCAGTACTTC. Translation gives CSVVGTRSPYEQYF.

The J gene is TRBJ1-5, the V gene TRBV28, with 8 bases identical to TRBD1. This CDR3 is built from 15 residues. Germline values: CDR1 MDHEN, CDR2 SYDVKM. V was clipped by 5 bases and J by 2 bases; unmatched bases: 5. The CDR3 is CASSPRGLGNQPQHF. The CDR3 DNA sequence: TGTGCCAGCAGTCCCAGGGGGCTCGGCAATCAGCCCCAGCATTTT.